This T cell receptor beta chain was obtained from a study of long-term antiretroviral therapy in people with HIV. Germline CDR1 SGHRS, CDR2 YFSETQ. V was cut by 2 bases and J by 2 bases, with 13 bases left in between. The CDR3 covers 15 residues. Sequencing relied on immunoSEQ assay v3.0, run at survey level. Method: immunoSEQ multiplex PCR; TCRdb's copy keeps in-frame clones and lacks some. The sample has fewer than 30,000 clones; over 70% are singletons. Donors needed at least one pre-ART PBMC sample plus at least two post-ART samples. Sequencing used unsorted PBMCs, obtained 1.1 years before starting antiretroviral therapy. The chain employs TRBV5-1 and TRBJ1-1, with TRBD1 as a possible D gene (6 bases). The receptor comes from a woman aged 25 to 39 with HIV. The CDR3 spells CASSLSTGANTEAFF. For the CDR3, the DNA is TGCGCCAGCAGCTTATCGACAGGAGCCAACACTGAAGCTTTCTTT.